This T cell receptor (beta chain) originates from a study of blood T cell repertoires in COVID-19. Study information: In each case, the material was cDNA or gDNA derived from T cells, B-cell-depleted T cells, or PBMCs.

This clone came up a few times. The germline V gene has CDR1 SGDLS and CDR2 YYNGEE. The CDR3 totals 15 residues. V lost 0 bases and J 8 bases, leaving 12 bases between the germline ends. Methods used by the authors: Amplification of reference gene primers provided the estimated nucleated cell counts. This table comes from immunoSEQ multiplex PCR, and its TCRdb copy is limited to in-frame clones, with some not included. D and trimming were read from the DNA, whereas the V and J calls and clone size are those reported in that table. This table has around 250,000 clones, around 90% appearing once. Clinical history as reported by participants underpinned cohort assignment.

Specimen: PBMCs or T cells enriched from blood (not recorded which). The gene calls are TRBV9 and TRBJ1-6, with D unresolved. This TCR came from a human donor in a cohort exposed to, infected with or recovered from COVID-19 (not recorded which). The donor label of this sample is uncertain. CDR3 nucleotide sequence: TGTGCCAGCAGCGTAGGGCCTAATGAGGATTCACCCCTCCACTTT. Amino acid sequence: CASSVGPNEDSPLHF.